Presented here are 6 T cell receptor beta chains from one specimen sequenced in a study of response to subunit inactivated influenza vaccine. TCRdb itself ran the RT-PCR reads through MiXCR, one entry per CDR3 protein. Of about 500,000 distinct CDR3 sequences detected, more than 15% appear once; the ten largest clones hold 3%. The sample was CD4+ T cells sorted from PBMCs, taken approximately 25 months after vaccination. The source of these receptors is a man aged 50 to 69 who received an inactivated influenza vaccine.

This clonotype has just a few counts. The chain uses TRBV6-2 or TRBV6-3 and TRBJ1-4; 7 positions match TRBD1. The CDR3 loop spans 15 amino acids. Germline V gene sequence: CDR1 MNHEY, CDR2 SVGEGT. Unmatched junction bases numbered 15, after V lost 6 bases and J lost 11 bases. The DNA of the CDR3 is TGTGCCAGCAGAACAACAGGACCCTTGGGACAGAAACTGTTTTTT. This codes for CASRTTGPLGQKLFF.

This clonotype was observed many times. This chain links TRBV4-1 with TRBJ1-1, with TRBD1 matching over 7 bases. With V trimmed by 4 bases and J by 7 bases, 9 bases remained unmatched. Germline lookup yields CDR1 MGHRA and CDR2 YSYEKL. The CDR3 extends over 14 amino acids. CDR3 region: CASSRPGGNGEAFF. As DNA, the CDR3 is TGCGCCAGCAGCCGACCAGGGGGGAATGGTGAAGCTTTCTTT.

Remarks on this clonotype: At one end, the junction sequence differs from germline, possibly due to a read error. V and J are TRBV12-3 or TRBV12-4 and TRBJ2-3; 13 positions match TRBD2. This CDR3 contains 13 residues. The CDR3 DNA reads TGTGCCGGCAGGGGACTAGCGGGGGATACGCAGTATTTT. It is translated as CAGRGLAGDTQYF.

V and J are TRBV11-2 and TRBJ2-7; tentative D call: TRBD1 (5 bases). Deletions cut 5 bases from V and 3 bases from J, with 17 bases between. Germline assignment: CDR1 SGHAT and CDR2 FQNNGV. There are 15 residues in the CDR3. CDR3 sequence reads: CASSRDRSRLYEQYF. The CDR3, as DNA: TGTGCCAGCAGCCGTGACAGATCGCGACTCTACGAGCAGTACTTC.

The chain has TRBV10-3 and TRBJ2-7; no reliable D call. Germline CDR1 and CDR2: ENHRY and SYGVKD. V lost 4 bases and J lost 6, with 13 bases in between. CDR3 size: 13 residues. CDR3 region: CAISVTVGGEQYF. DNA of the CDR3: TGTGCCATCAGTGTGACGGTGGGTGGCGAGCAGTACTTC.

The table lists this clonotype with many counts. The chain links TRBV11-2 to TRBJ2-1; the D gene could be TRBD1 or TRBD2 (5 bases each). Germline V gives CDR1 SGHAT, CDR2 FQNNGV. The CDR3 has 13 residues. V gave up 5 bases and J gave up 5 bases, with 10 bases separating them. CDR3 bases: TGTGCCAGCAGCGCCGGGACCGACAATGAGCAGTTCTTC. Its protein product is CASSAGTDNEQFF.